This TCR beta chain came from a study of blood T cells in healthy people across ages. Study-level points and caveats: Per million T cells, TCR beta diversity dropped roughly linearly as age increased.

Then a second PCR, running roughly 7 to 12 cycles, was carried out with a sample-barcoded 5' primer and a J-beta primer mix. MiXCR, run by TCRdb on the 5' RACE reads, gives a single entry per CDR3 protein. The top ten hold more than 6% of the sample, which has roughly 1,700,000 distinct CDR3 sequences, about 30% seen once. This CDR3 spans 13 amino acids. The germline CDR1 and CDR2 sequences are SEHNR and FQNEAQ (reference sequence). As concerns this clonotype: As yet, its antigen is unknown. At one boundary the junction diverges from the germline segment, which might be a read error.

This rearrangement joins TRBV7-9 to TRBJ1-2, with unresolved D. The TCR was taken from a woman aged 25 to 39 in good health. Sequencing was carried out using blood. CDR3 sequence (DNA): TGTGCCGGCAGCCCCGTGGCGCTCTATGGCTACACCTTC. Translated: CAGSPVALYGYTF.